The clone carrying this T cell receptor (beta chain) came up a few times. The antigen remains undetermined. This entry is derived from a study of response to subunit inactivated influenza vaccine. Study-wide results and limits: The authors suggested that few new T cells are recruited per seasonal influenza vaccination.

From the RT-PCR reads, TCRdb called clonotypes with MiXCR, one entry per CDR3 protein. The sample has hundreds of thousands of distinct CDR3 sequences; roughly 14% are singletons. Trimming removed 5 bases at V and 6 bases at J, with 11 bases between. This CDR3 has 12 amino acids. Germline-derived CDR1 and CDR2 are LGHDT and YNNKEL (reference sequence). This material consisted of PBMCs from blood, taken around two weeks before vaccination. The TCR originated in a middle-aged man who received an inactivated influenza vaccine. This chain joins TRBV3-1 and TRBJ2-7; TRBD2 might be the D (6 bases). The DNA of the CDR3 is TGTGCCAGCAGCTCCGGGGGACCCGAGCAGTACTTC. Its protein is CASSSGGPEQYF.